Listed below are T cell receptor beta chains from one sample, sequenced in a study of blood T cell repertoires in COVID-19. The method was immunoSEQ multiplex PCR; TCRdb's version includes in-frame clones alone and lacks a portion of them. Of around 67,000 clones listed, over 65% were seen once; the top ten hold approximately 34%. The specimen was peripheral blood. The source of these receptors is a woman between 65 and 79 years old with acute or convalescent COVID-19. CDR3s include the opening cysteine and the closing phenylalanine or tryptophan. A D gene is named only where the DNA matches it firmly. The size field is filled for only some rows; it gives once, few, many or a size class.

V,size,J,D,CDR3,DNA
TRBV28,NA,TRBJ2-1,TRBD2,CASRTSIAGAREQFF,TGTGCCAGCAGGACTTCCATAGCGGGAGCGAGGGAGCAGTTCTTC
TRBV19,NA,TRBJ1-6,TRBD1,CASSIDRGYNSPLHF,TGTGCCAGTAGTATAGACAGGGGGTATAATTCACCCCTCCACTTT
TRBV7-9,few,TRBJ1-5,NA,CASSLVGSNQPQHF,TGTGCCAGCAGCTTAGTCGGTAGCAATCAGCCCCAGCATTTT
TRBV14,medium-sized,TRBJ2-7,NA,CASSHLMLTATYEQYF,TGTGCCAGCAGCCACCTGATGTTGACAGCGACCTACGAGCAGTACTTC
TRBV6-2/TRBV6-3,NA,TRBJ2-3,NA,CASSYLGLLNTDTQYF,TGTGCCAGCAGTTACTTGGGACTTCTTAACACAGATACGCAGTATTTT
TRBV5-4,NA,TRBJ1-3,NA,CASSPSSGNTIYF,TGTGCCAGCAGCCCGAGCTCTGGAAACACCATATATTTT
TRBV20-1,NA,TRBJ1-2,NA,CSAPQTGGYTF,TGCAGTGCTCCACAAACAGGGGGCTACACCTTC
TRBV11-2,NA,TRBJ1-2,TRBD1,CASSSTGTHGYTF,TGTGCCAGCAGTTCGACAGGGACTCATGGCTACACCTTC
TRBV21-1,NA,TRBJ2-3,NA,CASVSGTSTDTQYF,TGTGCCAGCGTTAGCGGGACTAGCACAGATACGCAGTATTTT
TRBV5-1,NA,TRBJ1-2,TRBD1,CASSLAVRGQEGYTF,TGCGCCAGCAGCTTGGCGGTCAGGGGGCAGGAAGGCTACACCTTC
TRBV27,NA,TRBJ1-1,NA,CASSLSTGMNTEAFF,TGTGCCAGCAGTCTATCTACAGGGATGAACACTGAAGCTTTCTTT
TRBV10-3,few,TRBJ2-2,TRBD2,CAIREREQNTGELFF,TGTGCCATCAGGGAGCGGGAGCAGAACACCGGGGAGCTGTTTTTT
TRBV13,few,TRBJ1-2,TRBD1,CASTSTGQGTHYGYTF,TGTGCCAGCACCTCGACCGGACAGGGGACCCACTATGGCTACACCTTC
TRBV12-3/TRBV12-4,NA,TRBJ2-7,NA,CASTPPGTYEQYF,TGTGCCAGCACCCCCCCCGGGACATACGAGCAGTACTTC
TRBV5-4,NA,TRBJ1-1,NA,CASSYSSRTEAFF,TGTGCCAGCAGCTATAGCAGTCGCACTGAAGCTTTCTTT
TRBV6-2/TRBV6-3,NA,TRBJ1-2,NA,CASSTPTTLDGYTF,TGTGCCAGCAGCACCCCCACTACGTTGGATGGCTACACCTTC
TRBV30,few,TRBJ2-7,NA,CAFGGAEQYF,TGTGCCTTCGGAGGGGCCGAGCAGTACTTC
TRBV5-8,NA,TRBJ2-3,TRBD2,CASSSSRRGATDTQYF,TGTGCCAGCAGCTCCTCGAGGCGGGGGGCCACAGATACGCAGTATTTT
TRBV5-6,few,TRBJ2-1,NA,CASSFPGRREQFF,TGTGCCAGCAGCTTCCCCGGGAGACGAGAGCAGTTCTTC
TRBV7-8,once,TRBJ1-5,TRBD1,CASSWTGNQPQHF,TGTGCCAGCAGTTGGACAGGGAATCAGCCCCAGCATTTT
TRBV11-2,NA,TRBJ2-2,TRBD1,CASREQGAAGELFF,TGTGCCAGCAGGGAACAGGGGGCGGCCGGGGAGCTGTTTTTT
TRBV7-6,NA,TRBJ1-3,NA,CASSLAWQGVSGNTIYF,TGTGCCAGCAGCTTAGCGTGGCAGGGTGTTTCTGGAAACACCATATATTTT
TRBV27,NA,TRBJ1-1,TRBD1,CASSYDRGITEAFF,TGTGCCAGCAGTTATGACAGGGGGATCACTGAAGCTTTCTTT
TRBV5-1,NA,TRBJ2-7,NA,CASSFTGGLSEQYF,TGCGCCAGCAGCTTTACTGGAGGTCTTAGCGAGCAGTACTTC
TRBV2,NA,TRBJ2-7,NA,CASSRDGGPYEQYF,TGTGCCAGCAGTCGCGATGGGGGCCCCTACGAGCAGTACTTC
TRBV27,NA,TRBJ2-7,NA,CASSLYSPHEQYF,TGTGCCAGCAGTTTGTACTCGCCCCACGAGCAGTACTTC
TRBV28,NA,TRBJ1-3,NA,CASSPTKTGNTIYF,TGTGCCAGCAGCCCGACAAAGACTGGAAACACCATATATTTT
TRBV5-4,few,TRBJ2-5,TRBD2,CASSPLLAGRETQYF,TGTGCCAGCAGCCCTCTACTAGCGGGGAGGGAGACCCAGTACTTC
TRBV5-1,NA,TRBJ1-1,NA,CASSLQGGTVNTEAFF,TGCGCCAGCAGCTTGCAGGGCGGGACGGTAAACACTGAAGCTTTCTTT
TRBV11-2,NA,TRBJ2-1,TRBD1,CASSSDRGPFNEQFF,TGTGCCAGCAGCTCGGACAGGGGACCTTTCAATGAGCAGTTCTTC
TRBV4-2,few,TRBJ1-2,NA,CASSQDTQGAYGYTF,TGTGCCAGCAGCCAAGATACCCAGGGCGCCTATGGCTACACCTTC
TRBV4-1,NA,TRBJ1-3,NA,CASSQEPPTPSGNTIYF,TGCGCCAGCAGCCAAGAACCCCCAACTCCCTCTGGAAACACCATATATTTT
TRBV13,once,TRBJ2-5,NA,CASSLNVPQETQYF,TGTGCCAGCAGCTTAAATGTCCCACAAGAGACCCAGTACTTC
TRBV7-8,NA,TRBJ1-5,NA,CASSPFSPSAGNQPQHF,TGTGCCAGCAGCCCCTTCTCACCCTCAGCGGGCAATCAGCCCCAGCATTTT
TRBV5-6,few,TRBJ2-6,NA,CASSLMGQSSGANVLTF,TGTGCCAGCAGCTTGATGGGACAAAGCTCTGGGGCCAACGTCCTGACTTTC
TRBV28,NA,TRBJ2-1,TRBD2,CASSDQDGLAGRKGNNEQFF,TGTGCCAGCAGTGATCAAGACGGACTAGCGGGGCGAAAAGGTAACAATGAGCAGTTCTTC
TRBV29-1,NA,TRBJ2-7,NA,CSVGGSREQYF,TGCAGCGTTGGAGGCAGTCGGGAGCAGTACTTC
TRBV19,NA,TRBJ2-7,TRBD1,CASRRGQGYEQYF,TGTGCCAGTAGGAGGGGACAGGGATACGAGCAGTACTTC
TRBV7-2,NA,TRBJ2-2,NA,CASSKQGPGELFF,TGTGCCAGCAGCAAACAGGGCCCCGGGGAGCTGTTTTTT
TRBV3-1/TRBV3-2,NA,TRBJ2-1,TRBD2,CASSPWTSGNNEQFF,TGTGCCAGCAGCCCTTGGACTAGCGGCAACAATGAGCAGTTCTTC
TRBV5-1,NA,TRBJ2-1,TRBD2,CASSLVLAGGYNEQFF,TGCGCCAGCAGCTTGGTGCTAGCGGGGGGATACAATGAGCAGTTCTTC
TRBV7-2,NA,TRBJ1-5,NA,CASSFQGNQPQHF,TGTGCCAGCAGCTTTCAGGGGAATCAGCCCCAGCATTTT
TRBV2,NA,TRBJ2-2,TRBD1,CASSGDRAITGELFF,TGTGCCAGCAGTGGGGACAGAGCTATCACCGGGGAGCTGTTTTTT
TRBV19,NA,TRBJ1-1,NA,CASAEVGLGTEAFF,TGTGCCAGTGCCGAGGTCGGGTTGGGCACTGAAGCTTTCTTT
TRBV13,NA,TRBJ1-1,TRBD1,CASSGRTGVVDTEAFF,TGTGCCAGCAGCGGACGGACAGGGGTGGTAGACACTGAAGCTTTCTTT
TRBV3-1/TRBV3-2,few,TRBJ1-2,TRBD1,CASSQETGVGGYTF,TGTGCCAGCAGCCAGGAGACAGGGGTGGGAGGCTACACCTTC
TRBV6-2/TRBV6-3,NA,TRBJ2-3,NA,CASSYIGGSGGTDTQYF,TGTGCCAGCAGTTACATTGGGGGATCGGGGGGCACAGATACGCAGTATTTT
TRBV6-5,NA,TRBJ1-1,TRBD1,CASRDRGGNTEAFF,TGTGCCAGCAGGGACAGGGGCGGTAACACTGAAGCTTTCTTT
TRBV7-9,NA,TRBJ2-2,TRBD1,CASRTGEYGGELFF,TGTGCCAGCAGGACAGGGGAGTACGGCGGGGAGCTGTTTTTT
TRBV7-8,NA,TRBJ1-3,NA,CASSSVRGSGNTIYF,TGTGCCAGCTCCTCTGTGAGGGGGTCTGGAAACACCATATATTTT